The present T cell receptor (beta chain) was sequenced within a study of cytomegalovirus exposure and HLA in healthy donors. Looking at the study overall: From about 179 million T cells, an earlier analysis saw 117 million unique TCR beta sequences.

V was shortened by 5 bases and J by 6 bases, with 17 bases between the two germline ends. The germline V gene encodes CDR1 SGHVS and CDR2 FQNEAQ. This CDR3 is 16 amino acids long. Study-wide results and caveats: The authors enumerated over 150 TCR beta chains as linked to cytomegalovirus. TRBV6-2, TRBV6-3 and some other V segments were unresolvable in 87-base-pair reads. An analysis done earlier found most TCR beta V segments productive about 87% or about 30% of the time.

This clone is a singleton in its sample. Its antigen is still unknown. The PCR employed 60 Vbeta primers together with 13 Jbeta primers. Profiling relied on immunoSEQ multiplex PCR, and the TCRdb table lists in-frame clones only, not all of them. This sample has about 130,000 clones, with around 80% found just once. The sequence derives from a woman aged 18-29 years in good health and CMV-seropositive. The sequenced sample was PBMCs. J is TRBJ1-6 and V is TRBV7-8; D is undetermined. In DNA, the CDR3 is TGTGCCAGCAGCCCACGTATACGGTTATCTAATTCACCCCTCCACTTT. Its protein is CASSPRIRLSNSPLHF.